A selection of T cell receptor beta chains follows, all from one sample in a study of shared clonotypes between healthy human individuals. Repertoires were generated with immunoSEQ multiplex PCR, while TCRdb's copy carries only in-frame clones and drops some. This sample has hundreds of thousands of clones, with 95% to 97% found just once. Sequencing was done on a sample of naive CD8+ T cells sorted from blood. The receptors were gathered from a woman in her twenties or thirties in good health. Each CDR3 is given with its conserved first and last residue.

v_call cdr3_aa
TRBV30 CAWSVQAGEGYNEQFF
TRBV27 CASSRKREGDEQFF
TRBV5-6 CASSFELAGRYQETQYF
TRBV7-8 CASSLKGLTYEQYF
TRBV29-1 CSVDGQGRANEQFF
TRBV7-9 CAVTQGPRAGLNTEAFF
TRBV2 CASLGQGIQETQYF
TRBV28 CASSPTTGFHTGELFF
TRBV2 CASSEPRDRDYNEQFF
TRBV7-2 CASSLDLGAGTEAFF
TRBV28 CASQLAGEYNEQFF
TRBV5-1 CASSLRAEGTGELFF
TRBV23-1 CASSARLEAYEQYF
TRBV28 CASTSTTGRGEKLFF
TRBV21-1 CASSPTGDTGELFF
TRBV19 CASSIGSGATYEQYF
TRBV27 CASSNTGELFF
TRBV29-1 CSVPIGLAGTTDTQYF
TRBV5-6 CASSLRGGTYEQYF
TRBV11-2 CASSPGPIYEQYF
TRBV5-1 CASSLAPGSSTDTQYF
TRBV6-6 CASSYLESNTEAFF
TRBV11-2 CASSLGTSSGETQYF
TRBV28 CASSLGTGYEQYF
TRBV7-9 CASGDLRSGRIRDEQFF
TRBV27 CASSLIAGGSEQYF
TRBV9 CASSVAVGDQTQYF
TRBV28 CASSFNPDPGGPFSYEQYF
TRBV29-1 CSVVGTGTLWGEKLFF
TRBV30 CAWSPLAGDTDTQYF
TRBV28 CASSLYLGSTYEQYF
TRBV27 CASSPTFPSYEQYF
TRBV15 CATSNGLATYEQYF